The T cell receptor (beta chain) described here comes from a study of blood T cells in healthy people across ages. Whole-study context: Capturing about one barcoded beta molecule per two T cells was achieved by template switching.

Next came a second PCR, run for about 6 to 12 cycles, which used a sample-barcoded 5' primer along with a J-beta primer mix. The template-switch adaptor was a 5' adaptor with 12 random nucleotides. It tagged each cDNA molecule. Per sample, CDR3-containing paired-end reads numbered at least 2.5 million. TCRdb fed the 5' RACE reads into MiXCR, producing one record per CDR3 protein. The sample has nearly 800,000 distinct CDR3 sequences; approximately 25% are singletons. Notes on this clonotype: Its antigen is unidentified.

Findings of the study overall: Across the age range, TCR beta diversity per million T cells fell in a roughly linear way.

These data also featured in a second study, about T cells of mothers and their children.

The sequencing input was blood. This TCR was recovered from a boy between 10 and 17 years old in good health.

CDR3 region: CASSSELAGAEQYF. For the CDR3, the DNA is TGTGCCAGCAGCTCGGAGCTAGCGGGAGCCGAGCAGTACTTC. This chain joins TRBV5-4 and TRBJ2-7, with TRBD2 identical over 10 bases. The CDR3 spans 14 residues. V lost 3 bases and J lost 6; bases outside the gene matches: 6. Germline V gene data show CDR1 as SGHNT and CDR2 as YYREEE (reference sequence).